These T cell receptor beta chains were read from a single sample in a study of blood T cell repertoires in COVID-19. Some clones are missing from TCRdb's copy, which holds only in-frame ones; the method was immunoSEQ multiplex PCR. The sample comprises some 50,000 clones, 83% of which are singletons, and 8.2% rests with the top ten. The sample comprised peripheral blood. Receptors originate from a man older than 75 in a cohort sampled during active COVID-19. Both conserved end residues are part of each CDR3. Each record gives: D gene, J gene, clone size, V gene, CDR3 protein, CDR3 DNA. A D gene is named only where the DNA matches it firmly. Size is stated for part of the rows, as once, few or many counts, or as a class when the clone is expanded.

d_call: TRBD1
j_call: TRBJ1-1
clone_size: .
v_call: TRBV7-2
cdr3_aa: CASSPPRTGWTEAFF
cdr3_nt: TGTGCCAGCAGCCCCCCCAGGACAGGGTGGACTGAAGCTTTCTTT

d_call: .
j_call: TRBJ2-3
clone_size: once
v_call: TRBV9
cdr3_aa: CASSVASLATDTQYF
cdr3_nt: TGTGCCAGCAGCGTAGCTAGCTTGGCCACAGATACGCAGTATTTT

d_call: TRBD1
j_call: TRBJ1-1
clone_size: .
v_call: TRBV18
cdr3_aa: CASSPPGTGRGNTEAFF
cdr3_nt: TGTGCCAGCTCACCACCCGGGACAGGAAGAGGGAACACTGAAGCTTTCTTT

d_call: TRBD1
j_call: TRBJ1-1
clone_size: few
v_call: TRBV2
cdr3_aa: CASSGGQGNTEAFF
cdr3_nt: TGTGCCAGCAGCGGGGGACAGGGGAACACTGAAGCTTTCTTT

d_call: TRBD1
j_call: TRBJ1-2
clone_size: .
v_call: TRBV3-1/TRBV3-2
cdr3_aa: CASSQGGRQGRYGYTF
cdr3_nt: TGTGCCAGCAGCCAAGGCGGCCGACAGGGCCGCTATGGCTACACCTTC

d_call: .
j_call: TRBJ1-5
clone_size: .
v_call: TRBV11-2
cdr3_aa: CASSLAGGSNQPQHF
cdr3_nt: TGTGCCAGCAGCCTGGCGGGCGGTAGCAATCAGCCCCAGCATTTT

d_call: .
j_call: TRBJ2-2
clone_size: .
v_call: TRBV19
cdr3_aa: CASSPPSEFGELFF
cdr3_nt: TGTGCCAGTAGCCCCCCTAGCGAATTCGGGGAGCTGTTTTTT

d_call: TRBD2
j_call: TRBJ2-2
clone_size: .
v_call: TRBV6-2/TRBV6-3
cdr3_aa: CASSSRLAGNTGELFF
cdr3_nt: TGTGCCAGCAGTTCCAGACTAGCGGGGAACACCGGGGAGCTGTTTTTT

d_call: .
j_call: TRBJ1-1
clone_size: .
v_call: TRBV6-5
cdr3_aa: CASSYTAGREAFF
cdr3_nt: TGTGCCAGCAGTTACACCGCAGGGCGGGAAGCTTTCTTT

d_call: .
j_call: TRBJ1-2
clone_size: .
v_call: TRBV5-8
cdr3_aa: CASSRRGARAGYTF
cdr3_nt: TGTGCCAGCAGCCGACGGGGGGCGAGAGCTGGCTACACCTTC

d_call: TRBD2
j_call: TRBJ2-1
clone_size: .
v_call: TRBV28
cdr3_aa: CASSWGLAGGSYNEQFF
cdr3_nt: TGTGCCAGCAGCTGGGGACTAGCGGGAGGATCCTACAATGAGCAGTTCTTC

d_call: .
j_call: TRBJ2-7
clone_size: few
v_call: TRBV7-2
cdr3_aa: CASGRQPSSYEQYF
cdr3_nt: TGTGCCAGCGGTAGACAGCCGAGCTCCTACGAGCAGTACTTC

d_call: TRBD2
j_call: TRBJ2-7
clone_size: .
v_call: TRBV5-1
cdr3_aa: CASSLAGLAGVLGEQYF
cdr3_nt: TGCGCCAGCAGCTTGGCGGGACTAGCGGGTGTCCTGGGGGAGCAGTACTTC

d_call: TRBD2
j_call: TRBJ2-7
clone_size: .
v_call: TRBV28
cdr3_aa: CASSGTASGTYEQYF
cdr3_nt: TGTGCCAGCAGTGGGACTGCTAGCGGGACCTACGAGCAGTACTTC

d_call: TRBD2
j_call: TRBJ2-1
clone_size: .
v_call: TRBV19
cdr3_aa: CASSMSSRLANEQFF
cdr3_nt: TGTGCCAGTAGTATGTCTTCCCGACTAGCTAATGAGCAGTTCTTC

d_call: .
j_call: TRBJ1-1
clone_size: .
v_call: TRBV7-3
cdr3_aa: CASSLTQVGVGTEAFF
cdr3_nt: TGTGCCAGCAGCTTGACCCAGGTAGGGGTAGGCACTGAAGCTTTCTTT

d_call: TRBD1
j_call: TRBJ1-3
clone_size: .
v_call: TRBV20-1
cdr3_aa: CSASPGQISGNTIYF
cdr3_nt: TGCAGTGCTAGTCCGGGACAGATATCTGGAAACACCATATATTTT

d_call: .
j_call: TRBJ2-1
clone_size: .
v_call: TRBV28
cdr3_aa: CASSKPLGARDNEQFF
cdr3_nt: TGTGCCAGCAGTAAACCCTTGGGGGCCAGGGACAATGAGCAGTTCTTC

d_call: .
j_call: TRBJ2-1
clone_size: .
v_call: TRBV28
cdr3_aa: CASSRNRQSYNEQFF
cdr3_nt: TGTGCCAGCAGCCGTAATCGACAGTCGTACAATGAGCAGTTCTTC

d_call: TRBD1
j_call: TRBJ2-3
clone_size: .
v_call: TRBV5-6
cdr3_aa: CASRILGTGGDTQYF
cdr3_nt: TGTGCCAGCAGAATCCTCGGGACAGGGGGCGATACGCAGTATTTT

d_call: .
j_call: TRBJ2-1
clone_size: .
v_call: TRBV21-1
cdr3_aa: CASSPIFTGYNEQFF
cdr3_nt: TGTGCCAGCAGCCCAATTTTTACAGGATACAATGAGCAGTTCTTC

d_call: TRBD1
j_call: TRBJ2-2
clone_size: .
v_call: TRBV5-1
cdr3_aa: CASSRTGNTGELFF
cdr3_nt: TGCGCCAGCAGCAGGACAGGGAACACCGGGGAGCTGTTTTTT

d_call: TRBD2
j_call: TRBJ2-7
clone_size: .
v_call: TRBV7-2
cdr3_aa: CASSLKGLAGSYEQYF
cdr3_nt: TGTGCCAGCAGCTTAAAAGGGTTAGCGGGGTCCTACGAGCAGTACTTC

d_call: .
j_call: TRBJ1-3
clone_size: .
v_call: TRBV9
cdr3_aa: CASSEGQGSGNTIYF
cdr3_nt: TGTGCCAGCAGCGAGGGTCAGGGCTCTGGAAACACCATATATTTT

d_call: .
j_call: TRBJ2-7
clone_size: .
v_call: TRBV3-1/TRBV3-2
cdr3_aa: CASSPRGLLHEQYF
cdr3_nt: TGTGCCAGCAGCCCCCGCGGACTTCTCCACGAGCAGTACTTC

d_call: TRBD1
j_call: TRBJ2-2
clone_size: .
v_call: TRBV19
cdr3_aa: CASRLTGDTGELFF
cdr3_nt: TGTGCCAGTAGATTGACAGGGGACACCGGGGAGCTGTTTTTT

d_call: TRBD2
j_call: TRBJ2-1
clone_size: .
v_call: TRBV4-3
cdr3_aa: CASSQRRVAGGQYNEQFF
cdr3_nt: TGCGCCAGCAGCCAACGTCGGGTAGCGGGAGGGCAGTACAATGAGCAGTTCTTC

d_call: .
j_call: TRBJ1-1
clone_size: .
v_call: TRBV12-5
cdr3_aa: CASGLVGGRTEAFF
cdr3_nt: TGTGCTAGTGGTTTGGTCGGGGGGCGGACTGAAGCTTTCTTT

d_call: TRBD1
j_call: TRBJ1-1
clone_size: .
v_call: TRBV6-6
cdr3_aa: CASSSPDRVTEAFF
cdr3_nt: TGTGCCAGCAGCTCCCCGGACAGGGTCACTGAAGCTTTCTTT

d_call: .
j_call: TRBJ2-7
clone_size: once
v_call: TRBV2
cdr3_aa: CASRYLDTPYEQYF
cdr3_nt: TGTGCCAGCAGGTACTTGGACACTCCCTACGAGCAGTACTTC

d_call: .
j_call: TRBJ1-5
clone_size: .
v_call: TRBV6-1
cdr3_aa: CASSEGGQPQHF
cdr3_nt: TGTGCCAGCAGTGAAGGAGGGCAGCCCCAGCATTTT

d_call: .
j_call: TRBJ2-1
clone_size: .
v_call: TRBV7-8
cdr3_aa: CASSLNRVGNEQFF
cdr3_nt: TGTGCCAGCAGCTTAAACAGGGTCGGCAATGAGCAGTTCTTC

d_call: TRBD2
j_call: TRBJ2-1
clone_size: .
v_call: TRBV28
cdr3_aa: CASSLSSSGTNEQFF
cdr3_nt: TGTGCCAGCAGTCTCTCCTCTAGCGGGACAAATGAGCAGTTCTTC

d_call: .
j_call: TRBJ2-5
clone_size: .
v_call: TRBV9
cdr3_aa: CASSVEASRETQYF
cdr3_nt: TGTGCCAGCAGCGTAGAGGCTAGTCGGGAGACCCAGTACTTC

d_call: .
j_call: TRBJ1-2
clone_size: .
v_call: TRBV21-1
cdr3_aa: CARGSSGPTNYGYTF
cdr3_nt: TGTGCCAGGGGCTCGAGTGGGCCGACTAACTATGGCTACACCTTC

d_call: .
j_call: TRBJ1-1
clone_size: .
v_call: TRBV5-1
cdr3_aa: CASSLQGMNTEAFF
cdr3_nt: TGCGCCAGCAGCTTACAGGGCATGAACACTGAAGCTTTCTTT

d_call: .
j_call: TRBJ2-1
clone_size: .
v_call: TRBV5-1
cdr3_aa: CASSRSPAGMTYNEQFF
cdr3_nt: TGCGCCAGCAGCCGTTCTCCGGCCGGGATGACCTACAATGAGCAGTTCTTC

d_call: TRBD2
j_call: TRBJ2-7
clone_size: .
v_call: TRBV19
cdr3_aa: CASSITSGSYEQYF
cdr3_nt: TGTGCCAGTAGTATAACTAGCGGGAGCTACGAGCAGTACTTC

d_call: TRBD1
j_call: TRBJ2-7
clone_size: once
v_call: TRBV19
cdr3_aa: CASRPRDRASPYEQYF
cdr3_nt: TGTGCCAGTAGACCGCGGGACAGGGCTTCGCCCTACGAGCAGTACTTC

d_call: .
j_call: TRBJ1-4
clone_size: .
v_call: TRBV5-1
cdr3_aa: CASSTRGATNEKLFF
cdr3_nt: TGCGCCAGCAGCACTAGAGGAGCAACTAATGAAAAACTGTTTTTT

d_call: TRBD2
j_call: TRBJ2-2
clone_size: few
v_call: TRBV4-1
cdr3_aa: CASSREGSGGTGELFF
cdr3_nt: TGCGCCAGCAGCCGCGAAGGCAGCGGGGGAACCGGGGAGCTGTTTTTT

d_call: .
j_call: TRBJ2-4
clone_size: .
v_call: TRBV28
cdr3_aa: CASRRLRVQYF
cdr3_nt: TGTGCCAGCAGGCGCCTGCGGGTTCAGTACTTC

d_call: TRBD1
j_call: TRBJ1-1
clone_size: few
v_call: TRBV5-1
cdr3_aa: CASSRGQMNTEAFF
cdr3_nt: TGCGCCAGCAGTCGGGGACAGATGAACACTGAAGCTTTCTTT

d_call: .
j_call: TRBJ1-5
clone_size: .
v_call: TRBV30
cdr3_aa: CAWSGRAGPGQPQHF
cdr3_nt: TGTGCCTGGAGTGGCAGGGCAGGGCCGGGTCAGCCCCAGCATTTT

d_call: .
j_call: TRBJ1-4
clone_size: .
v_call: TRBV27
cdr3_aa: CASSGDRDNEKLFF
cdr3_nt: TGTGCCAGCAGTGGAGACAGAGATAATGAAAAACTGTTTTTT

d_call: .
j_call: TRBJ2-7
clone_size: .
v_call: TRBV29-1
cdr3_aa: CSVDGGAGSYEQYF
cdr3_nt: TGCAGCGTTGATGGGGGGGCAGGCTCCTACGAGCAGTACTTC

d_call: TRBD1
j_call: TRBJ2-7
clone_size: .
v_call: TRBV4-1
cdr3_aa: CASSQGAGTDSYEQYF
cdr3_nt: TGCGCCAGCAGCCAAGGTGCCGGGACAGACTCCTACGAGCAGTACTTC

d_call: .
j_call: TRBJ2-3
clone_size: .
v_call: TRBV6-5
cdr3_aa: CASRPNRVGTDTQYF
cdr3_nt: TGTGCCAGCAGACCGAACAGGGTGGGCACAGATACGCAGTATTTT

d_call: TRBD2
j_call: TRBJ2-7
clone_size: .
v_call: TRBV7-9
cdr3_aa: CASSRTSGIDEQYF
cdr3_nt: TGTGCCAGCAGCCGGACTAGCGGGATCGACGAGCAGTACTTC

d_call: TRBD1
j_call: TRBJ1-5
clone_size: few
v_call: TRBV28
cdr3_aa: CASSPNRGTFGNQPQHF
cdr3_nt: TGTGCCAGCAGTCCAAACAGGGGAACTTTCGGCAATCAGCCCCAGCATTTT